This T cell receptor (beta chain) originates from a study of radiation and T cells in renal cell carcinoma. Profiled with immunoSEQ multiplex PCR; TCRdb holds only in-frame clones, not every one. Of approximately 120,000 clones listed, over 75% are singletons. Trimming took 5 bases from V and 3 from J, leaving 11 bases between them. The CDR3 contains 13 residues. Looked up from germline, CDR1 is MNHEY and CDR2 is SVGAGI. Time point meaning: blood 2 weeks post-SBRT. The treatment was: 15 Gy SBRT to primary tumor, nephrectomy 4 weeks later. This clonotype was obtained from a man over 45 with renal cell carcinoma. The chain employs TRBV6-5 and TRBJ2-7, with D unclear. The source was blood, collected from a patient whose treatment included radiotherapy and nephrectomy. CDR3 in DNA: TGTGCCAGCAGTAAAACCAGGTTCTACGAGCAGTACTTC. It specifies CASSKTRFYEQYF.